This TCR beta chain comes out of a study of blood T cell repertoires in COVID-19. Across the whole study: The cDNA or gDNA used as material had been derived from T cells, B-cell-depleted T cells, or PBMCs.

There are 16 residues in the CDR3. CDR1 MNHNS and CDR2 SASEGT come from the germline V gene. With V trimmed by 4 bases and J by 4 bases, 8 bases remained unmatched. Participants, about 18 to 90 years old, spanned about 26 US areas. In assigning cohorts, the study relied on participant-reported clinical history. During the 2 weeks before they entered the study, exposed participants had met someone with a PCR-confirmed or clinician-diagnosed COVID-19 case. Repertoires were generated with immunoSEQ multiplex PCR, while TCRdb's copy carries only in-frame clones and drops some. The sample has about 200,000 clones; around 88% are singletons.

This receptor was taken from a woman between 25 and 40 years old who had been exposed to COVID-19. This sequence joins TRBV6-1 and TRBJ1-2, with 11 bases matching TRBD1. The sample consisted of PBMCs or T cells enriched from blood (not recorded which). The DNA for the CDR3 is TGTGCCAGCAGTGCCCCGTGGGACAGGGGGGCCTATGGCTACACCTTC. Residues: CASSAPWDRGAYGYTF.